These 17 T cell receptor beta chains were all obtained from the same sample, sequenced in a study of tumor-infiltrating lymphocytes in localized non-small cell lung cancer. Here immunoSEQ multiplex PCR was the method, and the copy in TCRdb shows in-frame clones only, minus some. The repertoire holds 5,500 to 8,500 clones, with 74% as singletons. The sequenced sample was uninvolved lung tissue not adjacent to the tumor. All receptors derive from a human donor with non-small cell lung cancer.

The V call is TRBV6-1, the J call TRBJ1-3; D uncertain. Germline V CDR1 and CDR2: MNHNS, SASEGT. CDR3 size: 15 residues. The germline V and J ends were trimmed by 2 bases and 0 bases, with 8 bases remaining between them. CDR3 sequence (DNA): TGTGCCAGCAGTGAAAATCCCAGCTCTGGAAACACCATATATTTT. Protein: CASSENPSSGNTIYF.

The chain has TRBV7-2 and TRBJ1-1; D is perhaps TRBD1 (6 bases). The CDR3 covers 14 residues. Germline V gene sequence: CDR1 SGHTA, CDR2 FQGNSA. Trimming shortened V by 3 bases and J by 3 bases, and 11 bases separated the two germline ends. The CDR3 sequence: CASSLGGGYTEAFF. Here the CDR3 DNA reads TGTGCCAGCAGCTTGGGGGGCGGGTACACTGAAGCTTTCTTT.

The CDR3 DNA is TGCGCCAGCAGCGTCGACCCAGGGCCCTACGAGCAGTACTTC. Translation gives CASSVDPGPYEQYF. The chain links TRBV4-3 to TRBJ2-7; a weak D match, TRBD1 (5 bases). The V gene's germline CDR1 is LGHNA and CDR2 YSLEER. The CDR3 spans 14 residues. Trimming removed 5 bases at V and 2 bases at J, with 13 bases between.

The chain carries TRBV19 and TRBJ2-7; tentative D call: TRBD1 (6 bases). The germline V gene has CDR1 LNHDA and CDR2 SQIVND (reference sequence). V gave up 10 bases and J gave up 5 bases, with 21 bases separating them. This CDR3 is built from 14 residues. This chain's CDR3 is CATSDPGQNHEQYF. The CDR3, as DNA: TGTGCCACTTCTGATCCCGGACAGAACCACGAGCAGTACTTC.

In DNA form, the CDR3 reads TGTGCCAGCAGACTTTCTGACGGTAGCAATCAGCCCCAGCATTTT. It encodes CASRLSDGSNQPQHF. This chain links TRBV6-5 with TRBJ1-5; D remains ambiguous. Germline V gene lookup returns CDR1 MNHEY and CDR2 SVGAGI. The CDR3 has 15 residues. Trimming cost V 6 bases and J 0 bases, with 12 bases left between them.

The CDR3 spells CASSLPRQGLRQETQYF. The CDR3 DNA reads TGTGCCAGTAGTCTACCCAGACAGGGATTACGCCAAGAGACCCAGTACTTC. The V call is TRBV19, the J call TRBJ2-5; 7 nucleotides align to TRBD1. CDR1 and CDR2 from the germline V gene are LNHDA and SQIVND (reference sequence). The V and J ends lost 5 bases and 1 base, in that order; junction bases with no gene match: 13. This CDR3 has 17 amino acids.

V and J are TRBV7-2 and TRBJ2-5, with D perhaps TRBD2 (5 bases). The germline V and J ends were trimmed by 1 base and 5 bases, with 11 bases remaining between them. The germline V gene encodes CDR1 SGHTA and CDR2 FQGNSA. The CDR3 is 14 residues long. The CDR3 protein is CASSLVGLAETQYF. In nucleotides, the CDR3 is TGTGCCAGCAGCTTAGTCGGGTTAGCGGAGACCCAGTACTTC.

The chain couples TRBV19 to TRBJ2-1; the match to TRBD2 covers 11 bases. The CDR3 is made up of 14 amino acids. The V gene end was trimmed by 6 bases and the J gene end by 10 bases; junction bases not matched to a gene: 8. CDR1 and CDR2 (germline): LNHDA, SQIVND (reference sequence). The CDR3 region has the DNA TGTGCCAGTAGAATGGGACTAGCGGTTTCGGAGCAGTTCTTC. Its protein product is CASRMGLAVSEQFF.

V is TRBV30 and J is TRBJ1-6, with D uncertain. Germline V gene lookup returns CDR1 GTSNPN and CDR2 SVGIG (reference sequence). V was shortened by 4 bases and J by 2 bases, with 9 bases between the two germline ends. The CDR3 sequence is 14 residues long. The CDR3 loop reads CAWNKGPYNSPLHF. The DNA of the CDR3 is TGTGCCTGGAACAAGGGCCCCTATAATTCACCCCTCCACTTT.

This clone occurred a few times. This chain uses TRBV6-1 with TRBJ1-5; D is perhaps TRBD1 (6 bases). CDR3 length: 14 residues. Germline CDR1 reads MNHNS; CDR2 reads SASEGT. V dropped 7 bases and J dropped 1 base, with 11 bases sitting between them. CDR3: CASNPTGSNQPQHF. As DNA, the CDR3 is TGTGCCAGCAATCCTACAGGGAGCAATCAGCCCCAGCATTTT.

The V call is TRBV6-1, the J call TRBJ2-5; a possible D gene is TRBD1 (6 bases). The CDR3 is 15 residues long. Germline V gene sequence: CDR1 MNHNS, CDR2 SASEGT. V was cut by 3 bases and J by 4 bases, with 15 bases left in between. CDR3 coding DNA: TGTGCCAGCAGTGAGTTCAGGGGTTTTCGAGAGACCCAGTACTTC. Amino acid sequence: CASSEFRGFRETQYF.

The rearrangement uses TRBV9 and TRBJ2-4, with 14 bases identical to TRBD2. In germline, CDR1 is SGDLS, CDR2 YYNGEE. V shed 0 bases, J shed 12 bases, and the junction held 8 bases outside the gene matches. This CDR3 spans 16 amino acids. CDR3 residues: CASSVGLAGGTQRQYF. CDR3 sequence (DNA): TGTGCCAGCAGCGTAGGACTAGCGGGGGGGACCCAACGTCAGTACTTC. Drawing the rest from reference TRBV9 and TRBJ2-4, the complete variable domain is DSGVTQTPKHLITATGQRVTLRCSPRSGDLSVYWYQQSLDQGLQFLIQYYNGEERAKGNILERFSAQQFPDLHSELNLSSLELGDSALYFCASSVGLAGGTQRQYFGAGTRLSVL.

The chain has TRBV19 and TRBJ1-5, with a possible D match to TRBD1 (5 bases). Trimming cost V 7 bases and J 1 base, with 11 bases left between them. CDR3 size: 14 residues. The germline CDR1 and CDR2 sequences are LNHDA and SQIVND (reference sequence). The CDR3 coding sequence is TGTGCCAGTACCCCCTGGGGGAGCAATCAGCCCCAGCATTTT. Protein: CASTPWGSNQPQHF.

This clone appeared a few times. V gene TRBV6-5 combines with J gene TRBJ1-2, with 7 positions matching TRBD1. CDR1 and CDR2 from the germline V gene are MNHEY and SVGAGI. The CDR3 is 12 amino acids. The V and J ends lost 7 bases and 2 bases, in that order; junction bases with no gene match: 1. CDR3 amino acids: CASKGANYGYTF. DNA for the CDR3: TGTGCCAGCAAGGGGGCGAACTATGGCTACACCTTC.

By its share, this clone is medium-sized (0.01 to 0.1%). The rearrangement uses TRBV4-1 and TRBJ2-7; D might be TRBD1 (6 bases). Deletions cut 1 base from V and 5 bases from J, with 21 bases between. CDR1 is MGHRA and CDR2 is YSYEKL in the germline V gene. CDR3 size: 17 residues. The CDR3 loop reads CASSQASGVLPSNEQYF. The DNA for the CDR3 is TGCGCCAGCAGCCAAGCGTCAGGGGTCCTTCCCAGTAACGAGCAGTACTTC.

The chain combines TRBV7-9 with TRBJ1-1; no reliable D call. CDR3 length equals 15 residues. Germline V gene sequence: CDR1 SEHNR, CDR2 FQNEAQ (reference sequence). The V gene lost 0 bases and the J gene lost 5 bases, with 13 bases spanning the gap. The CDR3 is CASSLAEGWETEAFF. DNA for the CDR3: TGTGCCAGCAGCTTAGCAGAGGGATGGGAGACTGAAGCTTTCTTT.

The chain employs TRBV5-1 and TRBJ1-3; D gene ambiguous. CDR3 size: 14 residues. Germline V lookup: CDR1 SGHRS, CDR2 YFSETQ. The V end was cut by 0 bases, the J end by 2 bases, with 6 bases between. The CDR3 region has the DNA TGCGCCAGCAGCTTGGATGGGACTGGAAACACCATATATTTT. Protein product: CASSLDGTGNTIYF.